This T cell receptor beta chain was identified in a study of siplizumab effects on memory and regulatory T cells. Sequencing was performed with immunoSEQ multiplex PCR; in TCRdb, only in-frame clones are kept and a portion is missing. The sample yields 100,000 or so clones, less than 95% seen once. Sequences were obtained from Tregs sorted from blood. This clonotype originated in a human donor in good health.

CDR3 sequence: CASTKPDGTGTHEQYF. The DNA for the CDR3 is TGTGCCAGCACCAAACCTGACGGGACAGGGACCCACGAGCAGTACTTC. The chain has TRBV5-6 and TRBJ2-5; 9 positions match TRBD1. The end of the DNA aligns better with TRBJ2-7, so the J call may be wrong. Germline CDR1 is SGHDT and CDR2 is YYEEEE. The length of the CDR3 is 16 residues.